This T cell receptor (beta chain) is from a study of shared clonotypes between healthy human individuals. Study-wide background: Used for every donor were three CD4 naive, three CD4 memory, two CD8 naive and one CD8 memory plate.

The study's findings and limits: Non-shared clonotypes had lower generation probabilities than clonotypes shared by all four sorted-subset donors.

In the case of this clone: The antigen remains undetermined.

Per the study methods: Junction-only immunoSEQ sequences carried no quality scores, so filtering differed. Produced via immunoSEQ multiplex PCR; TCRdb's table is partial and in-frame only. The V and J calls and clone size come from that table; D and trimming were worked out from the DNA. The sample comprises roughly 1 million clones, about 76% of which are singletons, and approximately 1.5% rests with the top ten. Study donors comprised healthy, HIV-negative adults devoid of recent acute infection or vaccination. Germline V gives CDR1 SGHDT, CDR2 YYEEEE. The CDR3 contains 16 residues. Trimming took 4 bases from V and 3 from J; bases not matched to a gene: 5.

Sequenced input: memory CD4+ T cells sorted from blood. As to subset: CD45RA-negative fraction. This receptor was taken from a man between 18 and 29 years old in good health. The chain is built from TRBV5-6 and TRBJ2-1, with 12 bases aligning to TRBD2. CDR3 in amino acids: CASSPLAGGIYNEQFF. In DNA, the CDR3 is TGTGCCAGCAGCCCGCTAGCGGGAGGGATCTACAATGAGCAGTTCTTC.